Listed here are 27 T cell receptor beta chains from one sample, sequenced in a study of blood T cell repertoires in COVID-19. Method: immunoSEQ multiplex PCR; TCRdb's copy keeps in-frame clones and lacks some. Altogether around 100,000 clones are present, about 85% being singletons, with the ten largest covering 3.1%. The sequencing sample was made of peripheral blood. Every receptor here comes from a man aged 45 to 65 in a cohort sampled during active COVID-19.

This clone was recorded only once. The CDR3 reads CAIRTGGDSYNSPLHF. CDR3 in DNA: TGTGCCATCAGGACAGGGGGAGACTCCTATAATTCACCCCTCCACTTT. The rearrangement joins TRBV10-3 to TRBJ1-6; 9 bases are a match to TRBD1. Trimming cost V 6 bases and J 0 bases; bases outside gene matches: 3. This CDR3 is built from 16 residues. Germline assignment: CDR1 ENHRY and CDR2 SYGVKD.

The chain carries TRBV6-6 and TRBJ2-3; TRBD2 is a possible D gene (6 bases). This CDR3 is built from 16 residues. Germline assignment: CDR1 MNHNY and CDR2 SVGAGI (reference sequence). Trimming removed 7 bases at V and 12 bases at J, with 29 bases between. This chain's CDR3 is CASTPPPTRGVTGQYF. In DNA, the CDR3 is TGTGCCAGCACCCCACCCCCGACTCGCGGGGTGACGGGCCAGTATTTT.

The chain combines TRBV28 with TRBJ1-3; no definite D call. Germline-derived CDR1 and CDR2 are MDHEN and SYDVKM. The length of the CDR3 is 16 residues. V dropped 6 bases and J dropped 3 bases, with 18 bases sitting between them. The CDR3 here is CASSLTKMSGGNTIYF. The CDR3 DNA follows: TGTGCCAGCAGCTTAACCAAGATGAGCGGTGGAAACACCATATATTTT.

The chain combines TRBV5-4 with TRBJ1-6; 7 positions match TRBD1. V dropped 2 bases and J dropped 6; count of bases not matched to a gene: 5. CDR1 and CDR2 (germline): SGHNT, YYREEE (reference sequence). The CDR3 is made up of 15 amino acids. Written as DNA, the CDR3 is TGTGCCAGCAGCTTTCAGGGGGTCAGTAATTCACCCCTCCACTTT. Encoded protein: CASSFQGVSNSPLHF.

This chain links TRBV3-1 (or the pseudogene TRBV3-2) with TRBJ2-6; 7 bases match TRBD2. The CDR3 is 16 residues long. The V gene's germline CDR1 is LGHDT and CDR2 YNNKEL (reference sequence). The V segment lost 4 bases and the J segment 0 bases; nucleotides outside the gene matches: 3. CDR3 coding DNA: TGTGCCAGCAGCCTATCTAGCGGCTCTGGGGCCAACGTCCTGACTTTC. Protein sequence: CASSLSSGSGANVLTF.

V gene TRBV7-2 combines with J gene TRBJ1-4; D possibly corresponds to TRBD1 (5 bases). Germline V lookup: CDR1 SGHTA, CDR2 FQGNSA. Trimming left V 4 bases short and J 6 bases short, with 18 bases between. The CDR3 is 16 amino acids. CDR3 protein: CASSYYRGGEDEKLFF. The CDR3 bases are TGTGCCAGCAGCTACTACCGCGGGGGGGAGGATGAAAAACTGTTTTTT.

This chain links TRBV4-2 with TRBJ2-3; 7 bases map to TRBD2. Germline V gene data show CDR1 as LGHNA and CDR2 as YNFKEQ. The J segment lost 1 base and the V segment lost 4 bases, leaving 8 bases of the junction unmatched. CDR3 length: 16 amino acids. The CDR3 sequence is CASSLHGGSGTDTQYF. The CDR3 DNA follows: TGTGCCAGCAGCCTACACGGGGGGAGCGGCACAGATACGCAGTATTTT.

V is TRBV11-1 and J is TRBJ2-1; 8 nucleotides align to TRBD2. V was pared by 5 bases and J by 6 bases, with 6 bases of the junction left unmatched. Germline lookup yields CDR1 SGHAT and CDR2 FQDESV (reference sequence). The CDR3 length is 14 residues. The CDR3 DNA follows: TGTGCCAGCAGCGGACAGCGGGGGCCCAATGAGCAGTTCTTC. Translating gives CASSGQRGPNEQFF.

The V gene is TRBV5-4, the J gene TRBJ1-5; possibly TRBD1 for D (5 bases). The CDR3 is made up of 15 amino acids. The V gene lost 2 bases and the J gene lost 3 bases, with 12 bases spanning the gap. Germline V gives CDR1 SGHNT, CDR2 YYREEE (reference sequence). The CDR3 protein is CASSFGGLFNQPQHF. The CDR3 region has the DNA TGTGCCAGCAGCTTCGGGGGGTTATTCAATCAGCCCCAGCATTTT.

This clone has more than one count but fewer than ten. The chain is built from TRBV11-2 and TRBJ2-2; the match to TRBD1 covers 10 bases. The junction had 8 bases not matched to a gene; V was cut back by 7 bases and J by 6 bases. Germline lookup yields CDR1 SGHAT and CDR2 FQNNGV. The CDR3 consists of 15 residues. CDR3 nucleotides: TGTGCCAGCACCCAGGACAGGGGGAATTCCGGGGAGCTGTTTTTT. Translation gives CASTQDRGNSGELFF.

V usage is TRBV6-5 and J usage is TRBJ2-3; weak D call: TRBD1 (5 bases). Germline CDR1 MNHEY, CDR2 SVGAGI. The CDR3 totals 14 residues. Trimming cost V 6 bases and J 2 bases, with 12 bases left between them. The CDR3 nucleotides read TGTGCCAGCAGCATAGCTGGGGCCACAGATACGCAGTATTTT. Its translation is CASSIAGATDTQYF.

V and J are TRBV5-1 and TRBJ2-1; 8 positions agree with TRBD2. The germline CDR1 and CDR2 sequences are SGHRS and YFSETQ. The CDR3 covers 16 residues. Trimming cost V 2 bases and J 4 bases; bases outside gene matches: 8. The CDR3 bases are TGCGCCAGCAGCTTAGCGGGGGAGCCTCGGTACAATGAGCAGTTCTTC. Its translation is CASSLAGEPRYNEQFF.

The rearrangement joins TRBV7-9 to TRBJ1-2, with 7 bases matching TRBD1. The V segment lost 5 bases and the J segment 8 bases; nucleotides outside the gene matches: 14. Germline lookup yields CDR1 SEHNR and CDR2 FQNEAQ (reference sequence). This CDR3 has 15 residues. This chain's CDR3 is CASSRPGQDIGGYTF. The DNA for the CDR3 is TGTGCCAGCAGCCGACCCGGACAGGACATAGGGGGCTACACCTTC. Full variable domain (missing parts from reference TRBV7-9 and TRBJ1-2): DTGVSQNPRHKITKRGQNVTFRCDPISEHNRLYWYRQTLGQGPEFLTYFQNEAQLEKSRLLSDRFSAERPKGSFSTLEIQRTEQGDSAMYLCASSRPGQDIGGYTFGSGTRLTVV.

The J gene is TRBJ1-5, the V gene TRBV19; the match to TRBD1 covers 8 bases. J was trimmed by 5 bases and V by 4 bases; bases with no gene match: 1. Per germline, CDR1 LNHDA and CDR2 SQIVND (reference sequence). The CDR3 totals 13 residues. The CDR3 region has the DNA TGTGCCAGTAGTAAGACAGGGGATCAGCCCCAGCATTTT. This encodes CASSKTGDQPQHF. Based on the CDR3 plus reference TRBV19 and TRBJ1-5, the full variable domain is DGGITQSPKYLFRKEGQNVTLSCEQNLNHDAMYWYRQDPGQGLRLIYYSQIVNDFQKGDIAEGYSVSREKKESFPLTVTSAQKNPTAFYLCASSKTGDQPQHFGDGTRLSIL.

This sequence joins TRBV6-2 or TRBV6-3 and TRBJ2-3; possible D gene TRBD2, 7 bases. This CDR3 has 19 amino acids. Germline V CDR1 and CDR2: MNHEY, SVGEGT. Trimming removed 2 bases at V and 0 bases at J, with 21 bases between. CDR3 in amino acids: CASSYPRGGPPSSTDTQYF. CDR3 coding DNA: TGTGCCAGCAGTTACCCCCGCGGGGGCCCTCCGTCTAGCACAGATACGCAGTATTTT.

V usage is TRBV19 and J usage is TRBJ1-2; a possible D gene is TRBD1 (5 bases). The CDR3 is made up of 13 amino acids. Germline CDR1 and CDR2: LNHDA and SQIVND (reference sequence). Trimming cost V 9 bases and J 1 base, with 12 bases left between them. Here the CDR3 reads CASRGGGNYGYTF. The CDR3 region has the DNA TGTGCCAGCCGCGGGGGGGGTAACTATGGCTACACCTTC. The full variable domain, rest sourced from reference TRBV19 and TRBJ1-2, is DGGITQSPKYLFRKEGQNVTLSCEQNLNHDAMYWYRQDPGQGLRLIYYSQIVNDFQKGDIAEGYSVSREKKESFPLTVTSAQKNPTAFYLCASRGGGNYGYTFGSGTRLTVV.

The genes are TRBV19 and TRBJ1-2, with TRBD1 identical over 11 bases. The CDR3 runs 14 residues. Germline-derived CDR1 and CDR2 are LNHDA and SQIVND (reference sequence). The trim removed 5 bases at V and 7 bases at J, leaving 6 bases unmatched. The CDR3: CASSAGQGVGGYTF. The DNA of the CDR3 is TGTGCCAGTAGTGCGGGACAGGGGGTGGGTGGCTACACCTTC.

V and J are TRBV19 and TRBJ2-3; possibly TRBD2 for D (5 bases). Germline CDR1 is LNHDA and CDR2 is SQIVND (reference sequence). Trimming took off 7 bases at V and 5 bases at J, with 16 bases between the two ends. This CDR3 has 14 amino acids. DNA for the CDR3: TGTGCCAGTAATTCGGCGGGCCGGGGAGATACGCAGTATTTT. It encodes CASNSAGRGDTQYF.

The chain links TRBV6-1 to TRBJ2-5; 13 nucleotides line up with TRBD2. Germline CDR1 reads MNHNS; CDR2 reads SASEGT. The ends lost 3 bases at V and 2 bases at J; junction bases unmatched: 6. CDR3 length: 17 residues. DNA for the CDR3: TGTGCCAGCAGTGAGAAACTAGCGGGGGGGCGTCAAGAGACCCAGTACTTC. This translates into CASSEKLAGGRQETQYF.

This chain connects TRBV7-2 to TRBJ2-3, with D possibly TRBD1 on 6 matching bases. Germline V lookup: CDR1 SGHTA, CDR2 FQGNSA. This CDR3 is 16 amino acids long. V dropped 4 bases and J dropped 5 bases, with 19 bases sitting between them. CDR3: CASSSRLRGVRDTQYF. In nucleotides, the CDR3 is TGTGCCAGCAGCTCCAGACTCAGGGGAGTTCGAGATACGCAGTATTTT.

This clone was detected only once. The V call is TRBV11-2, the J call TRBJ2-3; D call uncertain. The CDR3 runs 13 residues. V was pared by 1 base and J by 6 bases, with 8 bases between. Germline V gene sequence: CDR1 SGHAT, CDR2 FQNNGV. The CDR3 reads CASSLGHRDTQYF. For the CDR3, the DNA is TGTGCCAGCAGCTTAGGGCACCGTGATACGCAGTATTTT.

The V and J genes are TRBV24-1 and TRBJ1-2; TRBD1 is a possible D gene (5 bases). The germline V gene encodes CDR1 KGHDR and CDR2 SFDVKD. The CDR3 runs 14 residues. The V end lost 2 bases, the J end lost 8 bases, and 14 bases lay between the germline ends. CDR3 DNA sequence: TGTGCCACCAGTGATTCCCATCAGGGTAGCGGCTACACCTTC. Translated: CATSDSHQGSGYTF.

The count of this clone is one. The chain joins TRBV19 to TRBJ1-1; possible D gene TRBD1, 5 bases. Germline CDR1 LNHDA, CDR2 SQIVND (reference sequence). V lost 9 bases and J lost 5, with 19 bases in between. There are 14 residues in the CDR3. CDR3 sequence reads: CASTTAQGRTEAFF. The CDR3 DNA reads TGTGCCAGCACGACTGCTCAGGGCAGAACTGAAGCTTTCTTT.

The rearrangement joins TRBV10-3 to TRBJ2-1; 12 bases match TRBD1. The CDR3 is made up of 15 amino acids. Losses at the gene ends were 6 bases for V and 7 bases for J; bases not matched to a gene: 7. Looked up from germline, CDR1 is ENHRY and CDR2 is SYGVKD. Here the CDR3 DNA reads TGTGCCATCAGCCCGGGACAGGGGGCAAGAAATGAGCAGTTCTTC. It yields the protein CAISPGQGARNEQFF.

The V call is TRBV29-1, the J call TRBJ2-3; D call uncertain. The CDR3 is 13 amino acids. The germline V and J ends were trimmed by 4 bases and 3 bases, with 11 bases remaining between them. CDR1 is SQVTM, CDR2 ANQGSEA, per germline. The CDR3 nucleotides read TGCAGCGTTGCTGCACTGAGGACAGATACGCAGTATTTT. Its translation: CSVAALRTDTQYF.

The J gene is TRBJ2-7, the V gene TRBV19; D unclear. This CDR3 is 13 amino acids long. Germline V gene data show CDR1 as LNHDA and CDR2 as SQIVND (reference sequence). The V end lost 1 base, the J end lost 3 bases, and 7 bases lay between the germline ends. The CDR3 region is CASSIGAGYEQYF. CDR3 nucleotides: TGTGCCAGTAGTATAGGGGCAGGCTACGAGCAGTACTTC.

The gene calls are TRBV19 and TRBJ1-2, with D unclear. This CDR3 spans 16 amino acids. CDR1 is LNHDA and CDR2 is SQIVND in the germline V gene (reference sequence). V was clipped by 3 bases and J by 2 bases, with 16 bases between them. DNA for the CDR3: TGTGCCAGTAGTATGCGGTCCCCCCAGTTAAACTATGGCTACACCTTC. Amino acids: CASSMRSPQLNYGYTF.